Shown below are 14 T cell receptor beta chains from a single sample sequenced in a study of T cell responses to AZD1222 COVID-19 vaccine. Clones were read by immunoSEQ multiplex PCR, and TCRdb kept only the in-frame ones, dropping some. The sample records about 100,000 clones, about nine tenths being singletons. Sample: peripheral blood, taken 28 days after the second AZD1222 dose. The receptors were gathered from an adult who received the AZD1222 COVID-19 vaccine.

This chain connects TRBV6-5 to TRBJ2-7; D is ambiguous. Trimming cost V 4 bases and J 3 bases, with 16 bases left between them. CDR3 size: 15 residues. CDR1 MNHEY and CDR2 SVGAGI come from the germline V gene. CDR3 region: CASSSPRLDGYEQYF. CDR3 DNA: TGTGCCAGCAGTTCTCCTCGGCTAGACGGCTACGAGCAGTACTTC.

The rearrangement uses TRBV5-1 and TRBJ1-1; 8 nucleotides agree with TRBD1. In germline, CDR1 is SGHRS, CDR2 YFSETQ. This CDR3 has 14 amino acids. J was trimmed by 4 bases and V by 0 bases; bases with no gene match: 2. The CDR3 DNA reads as TGCGCCAGCAGCTTGGACAGGGGGACCACTGAAGCTTTCTTT. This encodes CASSLDRGTTEAFF.

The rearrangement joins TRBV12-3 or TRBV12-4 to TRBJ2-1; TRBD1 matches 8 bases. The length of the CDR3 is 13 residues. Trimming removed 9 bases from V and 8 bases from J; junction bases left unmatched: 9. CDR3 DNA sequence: TGTGCCAGTCCAGGACAGGGTTGGTATGAGCAGTTCTTC. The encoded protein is CASPGQGWYEQFF.

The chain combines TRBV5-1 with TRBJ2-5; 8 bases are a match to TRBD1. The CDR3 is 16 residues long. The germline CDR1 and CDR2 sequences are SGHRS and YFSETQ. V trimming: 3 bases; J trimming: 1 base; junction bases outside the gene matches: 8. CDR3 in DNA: TGCGCCAGCAGCTCCGGACAGGGAGCTTCCCAAGAGACCCAGTACTTC. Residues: CASSSGQGASQETQYF.

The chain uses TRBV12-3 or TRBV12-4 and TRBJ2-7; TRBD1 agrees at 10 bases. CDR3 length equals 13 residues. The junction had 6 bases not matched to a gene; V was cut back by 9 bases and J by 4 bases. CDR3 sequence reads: CASSGTGVYEQYF. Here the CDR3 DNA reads TGTGCCAGTTCCGGGACAGGGGTTTACGAGCAGTACTTC.

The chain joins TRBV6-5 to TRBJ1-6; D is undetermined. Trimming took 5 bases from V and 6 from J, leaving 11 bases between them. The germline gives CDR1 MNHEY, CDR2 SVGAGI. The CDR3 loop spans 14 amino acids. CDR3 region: CASSQRVLNSPLHF. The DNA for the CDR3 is TGTGCCAGCAGTCAAAGGGTCCTTAATTCACCCCTCCACTTT.

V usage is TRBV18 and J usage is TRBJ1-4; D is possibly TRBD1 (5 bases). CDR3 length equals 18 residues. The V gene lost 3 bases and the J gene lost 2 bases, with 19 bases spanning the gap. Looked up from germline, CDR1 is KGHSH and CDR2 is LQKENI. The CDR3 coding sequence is TGTGCCAGCTCACCTAGCCGAGGGACCGGCGGGACTAATGAAAAACTGTTTTTT. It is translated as CASSPSRGTGGTNEKLFF.

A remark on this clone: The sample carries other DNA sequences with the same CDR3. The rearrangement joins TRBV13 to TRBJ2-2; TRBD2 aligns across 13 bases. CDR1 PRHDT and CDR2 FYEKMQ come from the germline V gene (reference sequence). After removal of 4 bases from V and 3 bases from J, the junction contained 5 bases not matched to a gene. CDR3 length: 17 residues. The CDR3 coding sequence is TGTGCCAGCAGCTCCCGGACTAGCGGGAGTGACACCGGGGAGCTGTTTTTT. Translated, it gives CASSSRTSGSDTGELFF.

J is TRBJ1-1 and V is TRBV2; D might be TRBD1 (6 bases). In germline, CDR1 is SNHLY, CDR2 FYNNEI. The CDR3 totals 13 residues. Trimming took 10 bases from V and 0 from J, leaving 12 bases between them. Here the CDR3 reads CATLRDMNTEAFF. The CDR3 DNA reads TGTGCCACCCTCCGGGACATGAACACTGAAGCTTTCTTT.

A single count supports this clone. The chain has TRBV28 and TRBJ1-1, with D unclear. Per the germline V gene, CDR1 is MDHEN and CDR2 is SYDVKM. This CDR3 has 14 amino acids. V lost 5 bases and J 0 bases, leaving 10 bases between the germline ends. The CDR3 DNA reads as TGTGCCAGCAGTCCGCAGAGATTGAACACTGAAGCTTTCTTT. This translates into CASSPQRLNTEAFF.

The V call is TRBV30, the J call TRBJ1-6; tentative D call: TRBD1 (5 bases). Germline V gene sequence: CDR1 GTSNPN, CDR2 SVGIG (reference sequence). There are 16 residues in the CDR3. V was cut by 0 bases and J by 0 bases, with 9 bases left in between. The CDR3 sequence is CAWSVKGSSYNSPLHF. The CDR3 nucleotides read TGTGCCTGGAGTGTTAAGGGGTCCTCCTATAATTCACCCCTCCACTTT.

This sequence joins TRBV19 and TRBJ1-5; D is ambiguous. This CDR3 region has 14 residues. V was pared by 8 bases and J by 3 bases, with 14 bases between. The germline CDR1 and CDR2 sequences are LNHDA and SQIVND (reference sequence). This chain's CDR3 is CASALAGYNQPQHF. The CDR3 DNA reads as TGTGCCAGTGCCCTCGCCGGGTACAATCAGCCCCAGCATTTT.

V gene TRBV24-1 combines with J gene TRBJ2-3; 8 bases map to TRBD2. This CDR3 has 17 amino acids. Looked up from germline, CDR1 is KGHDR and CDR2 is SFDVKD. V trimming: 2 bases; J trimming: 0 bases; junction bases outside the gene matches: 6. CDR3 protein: CATSDSPGLGSTDTQYF. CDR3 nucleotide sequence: TGTGCCACCAGTGATTCTCCGGGACTAGGAAGCACAGATACGCAGTATTTT.

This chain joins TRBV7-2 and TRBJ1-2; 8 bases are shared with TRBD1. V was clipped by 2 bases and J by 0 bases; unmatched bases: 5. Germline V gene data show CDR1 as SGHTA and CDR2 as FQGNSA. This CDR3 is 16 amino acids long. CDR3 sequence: CASSLNRGVANYGYTF. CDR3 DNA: TGTGCCAGCAGCTTAAACAGGGGGGTAGCTAACTATGGCTACACCTTC.